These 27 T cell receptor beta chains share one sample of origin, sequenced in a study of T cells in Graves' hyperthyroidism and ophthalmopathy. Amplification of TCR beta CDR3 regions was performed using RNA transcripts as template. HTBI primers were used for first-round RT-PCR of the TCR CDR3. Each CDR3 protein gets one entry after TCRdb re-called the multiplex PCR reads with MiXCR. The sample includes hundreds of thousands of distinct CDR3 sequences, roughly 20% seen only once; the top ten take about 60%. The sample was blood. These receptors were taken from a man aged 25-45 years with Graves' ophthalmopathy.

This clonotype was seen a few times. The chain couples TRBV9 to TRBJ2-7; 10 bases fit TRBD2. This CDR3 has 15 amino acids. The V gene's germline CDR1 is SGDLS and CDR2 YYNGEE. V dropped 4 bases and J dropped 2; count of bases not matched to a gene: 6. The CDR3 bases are TGTGCCAGCAGCCCGGGGACTAGCGCTACCTACGAGCAGTACTTC. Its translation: CASSPGTSATYEQYF.

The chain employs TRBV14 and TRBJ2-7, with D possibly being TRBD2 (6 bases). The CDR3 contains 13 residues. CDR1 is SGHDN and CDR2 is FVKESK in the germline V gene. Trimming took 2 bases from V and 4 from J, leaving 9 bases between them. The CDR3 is CASSQHRGYEQYF. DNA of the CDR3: TGTGCCAGCAGCCAACACCGGGGGTACGAGCAGTACTTC.

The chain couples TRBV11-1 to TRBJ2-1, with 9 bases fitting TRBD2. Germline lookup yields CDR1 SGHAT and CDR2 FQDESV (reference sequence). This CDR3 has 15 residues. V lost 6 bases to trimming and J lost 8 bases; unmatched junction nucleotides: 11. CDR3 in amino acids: CASSPSGTSNDEQFF. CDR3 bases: TGTGCCAGCAGTCCTTCCGGGACTAGCAACGATGAGCAGTTCTTC.

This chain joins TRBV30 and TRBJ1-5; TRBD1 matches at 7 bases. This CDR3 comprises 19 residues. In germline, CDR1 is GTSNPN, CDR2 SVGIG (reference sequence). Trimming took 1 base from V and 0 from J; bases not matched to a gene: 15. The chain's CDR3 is CAWSGRGARGTYSNQPQHF. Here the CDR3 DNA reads TGTGCCTGGAGTGGAAGGGGGGCCAGGGGGACTTATAGCAATCAGCCCCAGCATTTT. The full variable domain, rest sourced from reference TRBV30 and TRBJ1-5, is SQTIHQWPATLVQPVGSPLSLECTVEGTSNPNLYWYRQAAGRGLQLLFYSVGIGQISSEVPQNLSASRPQDRQFILSSKKLLLSDSGFYLCAWSGRGARGTYSNQPQHFGDGTRLSIL.

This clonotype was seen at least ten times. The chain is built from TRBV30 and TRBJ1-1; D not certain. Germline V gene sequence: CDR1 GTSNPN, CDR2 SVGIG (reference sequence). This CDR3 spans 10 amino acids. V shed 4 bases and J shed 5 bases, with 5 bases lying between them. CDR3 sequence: CAWTGTEAFF. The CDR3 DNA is TGTGCCTGGACGGGGACTGAAGCTTTCTTT.

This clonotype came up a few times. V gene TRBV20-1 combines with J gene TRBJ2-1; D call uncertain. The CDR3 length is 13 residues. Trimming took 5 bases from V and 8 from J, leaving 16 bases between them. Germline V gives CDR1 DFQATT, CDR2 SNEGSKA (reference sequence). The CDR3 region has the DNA TGCAGTGCTCCCGTCGGCGGAAGGGATGAGCAGTTCTTC. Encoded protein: CSAPVGGRDEQFF.

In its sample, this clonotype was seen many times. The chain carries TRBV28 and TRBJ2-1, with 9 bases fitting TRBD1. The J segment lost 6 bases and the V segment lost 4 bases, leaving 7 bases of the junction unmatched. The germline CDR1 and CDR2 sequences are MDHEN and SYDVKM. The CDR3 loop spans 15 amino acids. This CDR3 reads CASSYSGTGPNEQFF. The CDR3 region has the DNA TGTGCCAGCAGTTACTCCGGGACAGGGCCCAATGAGCAGTTCTTC.

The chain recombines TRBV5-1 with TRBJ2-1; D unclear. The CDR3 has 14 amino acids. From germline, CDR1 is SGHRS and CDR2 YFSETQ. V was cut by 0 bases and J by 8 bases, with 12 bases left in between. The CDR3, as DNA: TGCGCCAGCAGCTTGGTCCAACGTCCGGATGAGCAGTTCTTC. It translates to CASSLVQRPDEQFF.

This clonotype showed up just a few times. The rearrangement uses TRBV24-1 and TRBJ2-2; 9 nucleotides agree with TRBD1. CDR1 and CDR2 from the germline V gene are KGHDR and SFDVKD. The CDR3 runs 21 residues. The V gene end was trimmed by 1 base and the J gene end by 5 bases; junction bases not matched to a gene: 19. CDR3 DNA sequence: TGTGCCACCAGTGATTTTGGCGGCGGACAGGGGAACATTCGAGGGACCGGGGAGCTGTTTTTT. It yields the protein CATSDFGGGQGNIRGTGELFF.

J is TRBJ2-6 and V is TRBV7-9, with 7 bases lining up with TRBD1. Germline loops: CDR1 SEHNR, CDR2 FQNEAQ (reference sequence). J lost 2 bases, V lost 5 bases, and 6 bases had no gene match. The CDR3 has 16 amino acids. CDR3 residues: CASSQTGSAGANVLTF. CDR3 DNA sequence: TGTGCCAGCAGCCAGACAGGGTCGGCTGGGGCCAACGTCCTGACTTTC.

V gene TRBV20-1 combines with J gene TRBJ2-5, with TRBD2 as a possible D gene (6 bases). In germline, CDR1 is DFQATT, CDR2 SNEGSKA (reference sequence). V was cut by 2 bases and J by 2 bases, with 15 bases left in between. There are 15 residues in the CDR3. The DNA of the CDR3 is TGCAGTGCTAGAATTCCAGGGAGGAGTCAAGAGACCCAGTACTTC. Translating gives CSARIPGRSQETQYF.

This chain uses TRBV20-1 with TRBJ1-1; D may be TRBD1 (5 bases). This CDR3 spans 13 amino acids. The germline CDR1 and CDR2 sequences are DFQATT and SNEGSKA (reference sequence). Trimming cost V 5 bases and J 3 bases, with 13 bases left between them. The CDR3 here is CSAGGLGDTEAFF. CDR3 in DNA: TGCAGTGCTGGGGGTTTGGGGGACACTGAAGCTTTCTTT.

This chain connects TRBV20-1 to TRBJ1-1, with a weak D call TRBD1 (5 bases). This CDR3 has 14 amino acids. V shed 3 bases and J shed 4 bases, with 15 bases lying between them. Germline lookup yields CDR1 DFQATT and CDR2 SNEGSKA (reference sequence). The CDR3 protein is CSASEGASSTEAFF. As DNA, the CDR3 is TGCAGTGCTAGTGAAGGGGCGAGCAGCACTGAAGCTTTCTTT.

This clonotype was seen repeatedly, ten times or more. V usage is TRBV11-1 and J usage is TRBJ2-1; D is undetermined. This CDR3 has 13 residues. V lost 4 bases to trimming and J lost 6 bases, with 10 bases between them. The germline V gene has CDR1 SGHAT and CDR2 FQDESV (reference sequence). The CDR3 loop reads CASSSRGGNEQFF. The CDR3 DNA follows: TGTGCCAGCAGCTCCCGAGGTGGCAATGAGCAGTTCTTC.

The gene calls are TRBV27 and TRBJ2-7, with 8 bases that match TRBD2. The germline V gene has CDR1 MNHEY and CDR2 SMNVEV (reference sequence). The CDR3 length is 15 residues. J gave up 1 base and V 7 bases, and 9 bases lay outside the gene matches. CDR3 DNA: TGTGCCAGCACCCTACAGGCGGGAGGTTCCTACGAGCAGTACTTC. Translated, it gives CASTLQAGGSYEQYF.

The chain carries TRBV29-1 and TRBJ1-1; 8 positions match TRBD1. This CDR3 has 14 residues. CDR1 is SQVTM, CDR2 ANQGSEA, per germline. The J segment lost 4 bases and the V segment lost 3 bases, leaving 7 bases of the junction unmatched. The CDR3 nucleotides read TGCAGCGTTGACAGGGGGCTGGGGAGCACTGAAGCTTTCTTT. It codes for CSVDRGLGSTEAFF.

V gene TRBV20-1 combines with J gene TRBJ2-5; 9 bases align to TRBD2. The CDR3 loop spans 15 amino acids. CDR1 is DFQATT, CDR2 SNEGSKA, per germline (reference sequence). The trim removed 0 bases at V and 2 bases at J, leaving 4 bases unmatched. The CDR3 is CSARETSGTQETQYF. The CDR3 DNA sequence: TGCAGTGCTAGAGAGACTAGCGGAACACAAGAGACCCAGTACTTC.

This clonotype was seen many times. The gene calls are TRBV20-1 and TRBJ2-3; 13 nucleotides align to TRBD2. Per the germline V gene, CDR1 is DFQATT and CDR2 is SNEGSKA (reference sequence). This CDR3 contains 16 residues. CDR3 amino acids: CSGLAGAVGRTDTQYF. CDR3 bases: TGCAGCGGACTAGCGGGAGCGGTAGGGCGTACAGATACGCAGTATTTT.

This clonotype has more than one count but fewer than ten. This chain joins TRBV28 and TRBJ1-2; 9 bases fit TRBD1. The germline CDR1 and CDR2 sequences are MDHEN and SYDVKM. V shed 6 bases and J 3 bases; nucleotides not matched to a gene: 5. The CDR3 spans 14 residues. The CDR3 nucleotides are TGTGCCAGCAGCCAAACAGGGGGCGACTATGGCTACACCTTC. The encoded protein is CASSQTGGDYGYTF.

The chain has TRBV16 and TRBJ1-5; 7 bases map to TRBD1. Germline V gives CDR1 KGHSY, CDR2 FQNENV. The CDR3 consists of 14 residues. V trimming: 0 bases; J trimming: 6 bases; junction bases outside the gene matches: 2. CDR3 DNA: TGTGCCAGCAGCCAATCAGGGGGCTCTCAGCCCCAGCATTTT. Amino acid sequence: CASSQSGGSQPQHF.

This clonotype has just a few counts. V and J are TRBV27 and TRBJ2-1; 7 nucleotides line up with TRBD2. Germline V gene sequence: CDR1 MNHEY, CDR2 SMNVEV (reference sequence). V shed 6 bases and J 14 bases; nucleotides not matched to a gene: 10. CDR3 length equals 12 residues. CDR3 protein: CASRHSGTKEFF. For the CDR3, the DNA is TGTGCCAGCAGGCACTCCGGGACTAAAGAGTTCTTC.

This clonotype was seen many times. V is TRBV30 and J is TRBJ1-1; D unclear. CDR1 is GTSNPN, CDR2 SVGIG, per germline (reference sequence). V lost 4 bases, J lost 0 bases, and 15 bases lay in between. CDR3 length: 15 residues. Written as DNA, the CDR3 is TGTGCCTGGAAGTATGGTACGTTTATGAACACTGAAGCTTTCTTT. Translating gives CAWKYGTFMNTEAFF.

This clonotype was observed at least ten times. The CDR3 protein is CASSLPVDRSTDTQYF. The DNA of the CDR3 is TGTGCCAGCAGTTTACCCGTGGACAGGAGCACAGATACGCAGTATTTT. This chain joins TRBV28 and TRBJ2-3; 7 bases line up with TRBD1. The CDR3 runs 16 residues. CDR1 MDHEN and CDR2 SYDVKM come from the germline V gene. With V trimmed by 2 bases and J by 0 bases, 5 bases remained unmatched.

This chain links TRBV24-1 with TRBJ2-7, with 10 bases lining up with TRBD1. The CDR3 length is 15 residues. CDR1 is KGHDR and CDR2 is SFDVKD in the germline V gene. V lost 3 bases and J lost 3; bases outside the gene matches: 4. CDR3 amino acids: CATSDRGTGVYEQYF. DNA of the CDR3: TGTGCCACCAGTGATCGTGGGACAGGGGTCTACGAGCAGTACTTC.

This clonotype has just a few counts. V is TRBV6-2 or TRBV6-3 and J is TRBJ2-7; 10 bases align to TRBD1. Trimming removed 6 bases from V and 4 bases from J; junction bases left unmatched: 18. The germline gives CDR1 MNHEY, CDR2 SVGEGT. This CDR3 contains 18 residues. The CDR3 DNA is TGTGCCAGCAGAAGTATGAGGACAGGGGGTTCCTCGGGGTACGAGCAGTACTTC. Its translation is CASRSMRTGGSSGYEQYF.

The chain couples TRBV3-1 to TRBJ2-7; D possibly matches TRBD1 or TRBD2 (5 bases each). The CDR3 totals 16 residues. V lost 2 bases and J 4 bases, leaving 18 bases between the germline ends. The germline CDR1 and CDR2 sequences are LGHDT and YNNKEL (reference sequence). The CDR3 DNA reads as TGTGCCAGCAGCCAATATTCCGGGACCCACACGTACGAGCAGTACTTC. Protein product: CASSQYSGTHTYEQYF.

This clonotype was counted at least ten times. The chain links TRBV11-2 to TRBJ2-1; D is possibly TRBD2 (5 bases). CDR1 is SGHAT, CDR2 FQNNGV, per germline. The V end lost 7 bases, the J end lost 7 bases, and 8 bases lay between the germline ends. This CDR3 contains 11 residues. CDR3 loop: CASTEGNEQFF. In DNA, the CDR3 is TGTGCCAGCACCGAGGGTAATGAGCAGTTCTTC.